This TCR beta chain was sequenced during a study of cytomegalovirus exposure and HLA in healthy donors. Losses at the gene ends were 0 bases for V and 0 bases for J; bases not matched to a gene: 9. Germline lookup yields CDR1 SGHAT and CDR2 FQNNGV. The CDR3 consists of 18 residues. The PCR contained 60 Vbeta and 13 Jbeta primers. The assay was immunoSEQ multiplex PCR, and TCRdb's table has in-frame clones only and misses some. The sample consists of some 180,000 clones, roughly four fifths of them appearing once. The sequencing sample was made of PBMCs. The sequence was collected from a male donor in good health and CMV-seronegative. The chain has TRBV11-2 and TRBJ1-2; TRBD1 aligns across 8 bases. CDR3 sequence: CASSLDRGQEIANYGYTF. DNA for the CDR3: TGTGCCAGCAGCTTAGACAGGGGGCAGGAGATAGCTAACTATGGCTACACCTTC.